Shown below are 25 T cell receptor beta chains from a single sample sequenced in a study of cytomegalovirus exposure and HLA in healthy donors. The PCR was carried out with 60 Vbeta primers and 13 Jbeta primers. Here immunoSEQ multiplex PCR was the method, and the copy in TCRdb shows in-frame clones only, minus some. Of a few hundred thousand clones listed, 75% to 90% are singletons. Sequencing input: PBMCs. The receptors were sampled from a girl aged 2-10 years in good health and CMV-seronegative.

The chain employs TRBV18 and TRBJ1-5; D is unresolved. With 4 bases removed from V and 0 bases from J, the gap between germline ends came to 7 bases. The CDR3 totals 14 residues. Germline V CDR1 and CDR2: KGHSH, LQKENI. CDR3 region: CASSQRYSNQPQHF. The DNA of the CDR3 is TGTGCCAGCTCACAGAGGTATAGCAATCAGCCCCAGCATTTT. The complete variable domain, with remaining parts taken from reference TRBV18 and TRBJ1-5, reads NAGVMQNPRHLVRRRGQEARLRCSPMKGHSHVYWYRQLPEEGLKFMVYLQKENIIDESGMPKERFSAEFPKEGPSILRIQQVVRGDSAAYFCASSQRYSNQPQHFGDGTRLSIL.

This clone appeared once. The chain employs TRBV18 and TRBJ1-4, with D possibly matching TRBD1 (5 bases). The CDR3 totals 17 residues. The germline gives CDR1 KGHSH, CDR2 LQKENI. Trimming took 1 base from V and 1 from J, leaving 13 bases between them. CDR3 DNA: TGTGCCAGCTCACCACTAACCGGGACTTTAACTAATGAAAAACTGTTTTTT. Amino acid sequence: CASSPLTGTLTNEKLFF.

The rearrangement links TRBV27 to TRBJ1-4; 8 nucleotides align to TRBD1. V lost 6 bases and J lost 0; bases outside the gene matches: 12. CDR3 length: 18 residues. Germline V lookup: CDR1 MNHEY, CDR2 SMNVEV (reference sequence). CDR3 protein: CASRPGQVGLATNEKLFF. The CDR3 DNA is TGTGCCAGCAGACCGGGACAGGTCGGTCTCGCAACTAATGAAAAACTGTTTTTT.

This clone was picked up one time. V usage is TRBV27 and J usage is TRBJ2-6; 7 bases are shared with TRBD1. Trimming at V came to 6 bases and at J to 0 bases, leaving 14 bases not matched to a gene. The CDR3 is 19 residues long. In germline, CDR1 is MNHEY, CDR2 SMNVEV (reference sequence). The CDR3 here is CASRPETGSDFSGANVLTF. CDR3 sequence (DNA): TGTGCCAGCAGGCCTGAGACAGGGTCCGATTTCTCTGGGGCCAACGTCCTGACTTTC.

The genes are TRBV30 and TRBJ1-1, with TRBD1 as a possible D gene (6 bases). The length of the CDR3 is 14 residues. The V end was cut by 5 bases, the J end by 1 base, with 14 bases between. Looked up from germline, CDR1 is GTSNPN and CDR2 is SVGIG (reference sequence). As DNA, the CDR3 is TGTGCCTGGTCCGCAGGGGCCCCGAACACTGAAGCTTTCTTT. This sequence encodes CAWSAGAPNTEAFF.

The genes are TRBV10-3 and TRBJ1-5; D is perhaps TRBD1 (6 bases). Trimming took 2 bases from V and 0 from J, leaving 11 bases between them. CDR1 ENHRY and CDR2 SYGVKD come from the germline V gene. The CDR3 sequence is 16 residues long. CDR3 nucleotides: TGTGCCATCAGTGAGCCCGCCAGGGGTAGCAATCAGCCCCAGCATTTT. Encoded protein: CAISEPARGSNQPQHF.

The chain links TRBV7-3 to TRBJ2-7; D might be TRBD1 (6 bases). The CDR3 is made up of 12 amino acids. V was cut by 3 bases and J by 6 bases, with 9 bases left in between. The germline V gene has CDR1 SGHTA and CDR2 FQGTGA. The CDR3 spells CASSFQGREQYF. The CDR3 DNA follows: TGTGCCAGCAGCTTTCAGGGGCGCGAGCAGTACTTC.

The chain combines TRBV27 with TRBJ2-4, with 10 bases identical to TRBD2. CDR3 length: 14 residues. CDR1 and CDR2 from the germline V gene are MNHEY and SMNVEV (reference sequence). The junction had 4 bases not matched to a gene; V was cut back by 5 bases and J by 6 bases. CDR3 bases: TGTGCCAGCAGTCGGGCTAGCGGGAGAAACATTCAGTACTTC. Protein sequence: CASSRASGRNIQYF.

This chain joins TRBV29-1 and TRBJ2-1; D may be TRBD2 (5 bases). Per germline, CDR1 SQVTM and CDR2 ANQGSEA. V was trimmed by 3 bases and J by 7 bases, leaving 16 bases between them. This CDR3 has 14 residues. The CDR3 DNA sequence: TGCAGCGTTGAGAGGGTCATGGGCGATAATGAGCAGTTCTTC. Encoded protein: CSVERVMGDNEQFF.

This chain connects TRBV28 to TRBJ2-5; 9 bases fit TRBD1. CDR3 size: 15 residues. The V gene end was trimmed by 6 bases and the J gene end by 5 bases; junction bases not matched to a gene: 10. Germline CDR1 MDHEN, CDR2 SYDVKM. CDR3 residues: CASRLGQGPEETQYF. DNA of the CDR3: TGTGCCAGCAGATTGGGACAGGGCCCTGAGGAGACCCAGTACTTC.

J is TRBJ2-1 and V is TRBV29-1; 7 bases fit TRBD2. The CDR3 contains 14 residues. The germline CDR1 and CDR2 sequences are SQVTM and ANQGSEA. V lost 6 bases to trimming and J lost 7 bases; unmatched junction nucleotides: 12. Written as DNA, the CDR3 is TGCAGCGTCCTTACTCGGGGGGATGTAAATGAGCAGTTCTTC. This translates into CSVLTRGDVNEQFF.

This clone was picked up a small number of times. The V and J genes are TRBV28 and TRBJ2-1; TRBD2 aligns across 8 bases. The CDR3 length is 12 residues. Germline loops: CDR1 MDHEN, CDR2 SYDVKM. Trimming at V came to 6 bases and at J to 12 bases, leaving 7 bases not matched to a gene. The CDR3 sequence: CASRRPLAGQFF. The CDR3 bases are TGTGCCAGCAGGAGACCTCTAGCGGGGCAGTTCTTC.

The V and J genes are TRBV2 and TRBJ2-5; possible D gene TRBD2, 6 bases. CDR1 and CDR2 from the germline V gene are SNHLY and FYNNEI. Trimming shortened V by 7 bases and J by 3 bases, and 18 bases separated the two germline ends. CDR3 size: 15 residues. CDR3 nucleotide sequence: TGTGCCAGCACTCGACGTCGGGGGATTGAAGAGACCCAGTACTTC. Protein product: CASTRRRGIEETQYF.

Comments on this clone: This CDR3 is also generated by other DNA sequences in the sample. The chain links TRBV9 to TRBJ2-5; 8 bases align to TRBD2. The germline V gene encodes CDR1 SGDLS and CDR2 YYNGEE. CDR3 length: 14 amino acids. The ends lost 0 bases at V and 3 bases at J; junction bases unmatched: 1. CDR3 in amino acids: CASSVAGGEETQYF. The CDR3, as DNA: TGTGCCAGCAGCGTAGCGGGGGGGGAAGAGACCCAGTACTTC. The full variable domain, in which reference TRBV9 and TRBJ2-5 provide the parts outside the CDR3, is DSGVTQTPKHLITATGQRVTLRCSPRSGDLSVYWYQQSLDQGLQFLIQYYNGEERAKGNILERFSAQQFPDLHSELNLSSLELGDSALYFCASSVAGGEETQYFGPGTRLLVL.

The V gene is TRBV18, the J gene TRBJ2-6; no definite D call. The V end lost 3 bases, the J end lost 1 base, and 7 bases lay between the germline ends. The CDR3 has 15 residues. Looked up from germline, CDR1 is KGHSH and CDR2 is LQKENI. CDR3 bases: TGTGCCAGCTCACCCCCCTCTTCTGGGGCCAACGTCCTGACTTTC. It specifies CASSPPSSGANVLTF.

Comment on this clone: At one end, the junction sequence differs from germline, possibly due to a read error. This chain links TRBV19 with TRBJ2-7; 10 nucleotides agree with TRBD1. CDR1 LNHDA and CDR2 SQIVND come from the germline V gene (reference sequence). The CDR3 extends over 14 amino acids. In DNA form, the CDR3 reads TGTGCCAGTAGTATAGGACCGGACAGGGGGAACCCAAACTTC. Translation gives CASSIGPDRGNPNF.

The count of this clone is one. V is TRBV6-1 and J is TRBJ1-1; tentatively, D is TRBD1 (5 bases). Trimming pared 11 bases from V and 1 base from J, leaving 17 bases between. Germline lookup yields CDR1 MNHNS and CDR2 SASEGT. This CDR3 is 14 amino acids long. Written as DNA, the CDR3 is TGTGCCGGCCGGACCAGGGTCGGGAACACTGAAGCTTTCTTT. As protein: CAGRTRVGNTEAFF.

The chain is built from TRBV19 and TRBJ1-6; 7 nucleotides align to TRBD1. The germline V gene has CDR1 LNHDA and CDR2 SQIVND (reference sequence). The CDR3 is 15 residues long. With V trimmed by 5 bases and J by 0 bases, 1 base remained unmatched. CDR3 residues: CASSRQGSYNSPLHF. The CDR3 DNA reads TGTGCCAGTAGTCGACAGGGCTCCTATAATTCACCCCTCCACTTT.

This clone came up once. The rearrangement joins TRBV27 to TRBJ2-1; 10 positions agree with TRBD2. Trimming at V came to 5 bases and at J to 5 bases, leaving 6 bases not matched to a gene. Germline assignment: CDR1 MNHEY and CDR2 SMNVEV (reference sequence). CDR3 length: 15 residues. The CDR3 loop reads CASSPGLAEDNEQFF. In DNA, the CDR3 is TGTGCCAGCAGTCCCGGACTAGCGGAGGACAATGAGCAGTTCTTC.

This chain links TRBV5-6 with TRBJ1-2; D is unresolved. Trimming took off 0 bases at V and 1 base at J, with 13 bases between the two ends. The CDR3 has 16 amino acids. Germline assignment: CDR1 SGHDT and CDR2 YYEEEE. CDR3 sequence: CASSLAPGSVNYGYTF. CDR3 in DNA: TGTGCCAGCAGCTTGGCGCCGGGAAGCGTTAACTATGGCTACACCTTC.

The CDR3 loop reads CASSSPGGDEAFF. The CDR3, as DNA: TGTGCCAGCAGCTCGCCAGGGGGAGATGAAGCTTTCTTT. The chain recombines TRBV7-9 with TRBJ1-1, with 7 bases fitting TRBD1. Germline assignment: CDR1 SEHNR and CDR2 FQNEAQ (reference sequence). The V and J ends lost 4 bases and 7 bases, in that order; junction bases with no gene match: 6. The CDR3 has 13 residues. Complete variable domain (other parts from reference TRBV7-9 and TRBJ1-1): DTGVSQNPRHKITKRGQNVTFRCDPISEHNRLYWYRQTLGQGPEFLTYFQNEAQLEKSRLLSDRFSAERPKGSFSTLEIQRTEQGDSAMYLCASSSPGGDEAFFGQGTRLTVV.

The rearrangement joins TRBV7-9 to TRBJ2-4; the D gene is possibly TRBD2 (5 bases). The CDR3 totals 16 residues. Germline CDR1 is SEHNR and CDR2 is FQNEAQ (reference sequence). Trimming stripped 0 bases from V and 1 base from J, with 10 bases between. The CDR3 sequence is CASSLALREAKNIQYF. CDR3 DNA sequence: TGTGCCAGCAGCTTAGCGTTAAGGGAGGCCAAAAACATTCAGTACTTC.

The gene calls are TRBV5-6 and TRBJ1-1, with 7 positions matching TRBD1. Germline V lookup: CDR1 SGHDT, CDR2 YYEEEE. The CDR3 spans 17 residues. Trimming took 2 bases from V and 0 from J; bases not matched to a gene: 10. The CDR3 here is CASSFSFRDSMNTEAFF. The CDR3 DNA follows: TGTGCCAGCAGCTTTAGTTTTCGGGACAGCATGAACACTGAAGCTTTCTTT.

Note on this clone: Compared with germline, one end of the junction differs, possibly owing to a read error. V gene TRBV7-9 combines with J gene TRBJ1-2; tentatively, D is TRBD1 (5 bases). Germline values: CDR1 SEHNR, CDR2 FQNEAQ (reference sequence). There are 16 residues in the CDR3. The CDR3 protein is CSSSLGYRIRPYGYTF. The CDR3 coding sequence is TGTTCCAGCAGCTTAGGATACAGGATAAGGCCCTATGGCTACACCTTC.

The chain combines TRBV10-3 with TRBJ2-5; TRBD1 is a possible D gene (7 bases). The CDR3 sequence is 17 residues long. V lost 6 bases to trimming and J lost 0 bases, with 20 bases between them. In germline, CDR1 is ENHRY, CDR2 SYGVKD. The CDR3 region is CAIRAPGGGRNQETQYF. CDR3 nucleotide sequence: TGTGCCATCAGGGCACCAGGGGGAGGTCGGAACCAAGAGACCCAGTACTTC.